Presented here are 7 T cell receptor beta chains from one specimen sequenced in a study of cytotoxic CD8 clonotypes in ibrutinib-treated CLL. Data came from immunoSEQ multiplex PCR; TCRdb stores just in-frame clones and leaves some out. Of approximately 300,000 clones listed, around four fifths are singletons. Sequencing used PBMCs, obtained before ibrutinib treatment. The source of these receptors is a human donor with chronic lymphocytic leukemia.

The rearrangement links TRBV6-5 to TRBJ2-7; D perhaps matches TRBD1 (6 bases). The CDR3 is 15 amino acids. Germline-derived CDR1 and CDR2 are MNHEY and SVGAGI. The ends were cut back, 6 bases at V and 4 bases at J, with 19 bases in the middle. CDR3 protein: CASRTWMEGGYEQYF. The CDR3 DNA is TGTGCCAGCAGGACGTGGATGGAAGGGGGATACGAGCAGTACTTC.

The chain combines TRBV30 with TRBJ2-7, with a tentative D call TRBD1 (6 bases). Trimming removed 5 bases at V and 6 bases at J, with 14 bases between. Germline V gene lookup returns CDR1 GTSNPN and CDR2 SVGIG (reference sequence). The CDR3 length is 12 residues. DNA of the CDR3: TGTGCCTGGGCCCCTACAGGGTCCGAGCAGTACTTC. This sequence encodes CAWAPTGSEQYF.

This chain uses TRBV2 with TRBJ2-1, with D unclear. The CDR3 is made up of 12 amino acids. The germline V and J ends were trimmed by 6 bases and 9 bases, with 12 bases remaining between them. The germline V gene encodes CDR1 SNHLY and CDR2 FYNNEI. CDR3 DNA: TGTGCCAGCAGAAGCAGCTATTCTGAGCAGTTCTTC. It translates to CASRSSYSEQFF. Using reference TRBV2 and TRBJ2-1 for the parts outside the CDR3, the full variable domain is EPEVTQTPSHQVTQMGQEVILRCVPISNHLYFYWYRQILGQKVEFLVSFYNNEISEKSEIFDDQFSVERPDGSNFTLKIRSTKLEDSAMYFCASRSSYSEQFFGPGTRLTVL.

This clone was observed a few times. This chain links TRBV5-4 with TRBJ1-2; D might be TRBD1 (6 bases). The ends were cut back, 5 bases at V and 0 bases at J, with 11 bases in the middle. Germline CDR1 reads SGHNT; CDR2 reads YYREEE (reference sequence). The CDR3 runs to 14 residues. CDR3 region: CASRTGQANYGYTF. CDR3 nucleotides: TGTGCCAGCAGAACGGGACAAGCTAACTATGGCTACACCTTC.

In this sample, this clone turned up once. The chain recombines TRBV14 with TRBJ2-2; D might be TRBD1 or TRBD2, each matching 5 bases. The length of the CDR3 is 17 residues. Trimming stripped 5 bases from V and 1 base from J, with 17 bases between. Looked up from germline, CDR1 is SGHDN and CDR2 is FVKESK. This chain's CDR3 is CASSRMGRRLNTGELFF. DNA of the CDR3: TGTGCCAGCAGCAGAATGGGGCGGAGGCTGAACACCGGGGAGCTGTTTTTT.

A word on this clone: A read error may produce the germline difference seen at one junction end. This chain uses TRBV7-7 with TRBJ2-3; 7 bases line up with TRBD2. Germline CDR1 reads SSHAT; CDR2 reads FNYEAQ (reference sequence). This CDR3 comprises 15 residues. DNA for the CDR3: TGTGCTAGCAGCCCCGGACTAGGAACTGCAGATACGCAGTATTTT. Amino acids: CASSPGLGTADTQYF.

The rearrangement joins TRBV5-1 to TRBJ2-7, with D possibly being TRBD1 (7 bases). The CDR3 totals 16 residues. Trimming took off 0 bases at V and 2 bases at J, with 15 bases between the two ends. The germline V gene has CDR1 SGHRS and CDR2 YFSETQ. DNA for the CDR3: TGCGCCAGCAGCTTGGCGCGGGACAGTCAGACCTACGAGCAGTACTTC. It translates to CASSLARDSQTYEQYF.